The 18 T cell receptor beta chains presented below share a single source sample, sequenced in a study of blood T cell repertoires in COVID-19. Sequenced by immunoSEQ multiplex PCR; TCRdb stores in-frame clones only, minus some. The data hold 100,000 or so clones, with about 90% observed a single time. Sequencing was performed on peripheral blood. These receptors were taken from a man aged 45-60 years with acute or convalescent COVID-19.

There are a few counts of this clone. The chain recombines TRBV7-8 with TRBJ2-7, with D maybe TRBD1 (6 bases). This CDR3 has 12 amino acids. V gave up 5 bases and J gave up 3 bases, with 8 bases separating them. Germline V gene data show CDR1 as SGHVS and CDR2 as FQNEAQ. CDR3 region: CASSRDNYEQYF. The CDR3 bases are TGTGCCAGCAGCCGGGACAACTACGAGCAGTACTTC. The full variable domain, its missing parts supplied by reference TRBV7-8 and TRBJ2-7, is GAGVSQSPRYKVAKRGQDVALRCDPISGHVSLFWYQQALGQGPEFLTYFQNEAQLDKSGLPSDRFFAERPEGSVSTLKIQRTQQEDSAVYLCASSRDNYEQYFGPGTRLTVT.

The chain is built from TRBV7-9 and TRBJ2-1; 10 nucleotides agree with TRBD2. CDR1 and CDR2 (germline): SEHNR, FQNEAQ (reference sequence). This CDR3 comprises 15 residues. V trimming: 5 bases; J trimming: 9 bases; junction bases outside the gene matches: 10. The CDR3, as DNA: TGTGCCAGCAGCCCGCAAACCCCTAGCGGGGGTGAGCAGTTCTTC. Translated, it gives CASSPQTPSGGEQFF.

A few counts support this clone. The V gene is TRBV13, the J gene TRBJ1-6; the match to TRBD1 covers 7 bases. The CDR3 sequence is 15 residues long. CDR1 PRHDT and CDR2 FYEKMQ come from the germline V gene (reference sequence). The V segment lost 2 bases and the J segment 8 bases; nucleotides outside the gene matches: 6. The DNA of the CDR3 is TGTGCCAGCAGCTTAAACGACAGGGAGGATTCACCCCTCCACTTT. Translated: CASSLNDREDSPLHF.

The rearrangement joins TRBV7-7 to TRBJ2-5; D is possibly TRBD2 (5 bases). The CDR3 consists of 15 residues. The V end lost 4 bases, the J end lost 2 bases, and 14 bases lay between the germline ends. Germline V gene data show CDR1 as SSHAT and CDR2 as FNYEAQ (reference sequence). In DNA form, the CDR3 reads TGTGCCAGCAGCTCTACCGGGAACCGTCAAGAGACCCAGTACTTC. Protein sequence: CASSSTGNRQETQYF.

This chain joins TRBV5-8 and TRBJ1-2; possibly TRBD1 for D (6 bases). Germline CDR1 and CDR2: SGHTS and YDEGEE. The CDR3 is 15 residues long. Trimming left V 0 bases short and J 7 bases short, with 16 bases between. DNA for the CDR3: TGTGCCAGCAGCTTGGAGGCGGGGGCTACCGGTGGCTACACCTTC. This gives the protein CASSLEAGATGGYTF.

The rearrangement joins TRBV4-1 to TRBJ1-4; 9 nucleotides align to TRBD1. V gave up 6 bases and J gave up 14 bases; unmatched junction bases: 16. CDR1 is MGHRA and CDR2 is YSYEKL in the germline V gene. The CDR3 consists of 15 residues. The CDR3 sequence: CASRTTWRTGEGLFF. CDR3 nucleotide sequence: TGCGCCAGCAGAACTACCTGGCGGACAGGGGAAGGTCTGTTTTTT.

In this sample, this clone turned up once. The chain recombines TRBV27 with TRBJ1-2; 12 nucleotides match TRBD1. The V segment lost 6 bases and the J segment 7 bases; nucleotides outside the gene matches: 6. CDR1 and CDR2 (germline): MNHEY, SMNVEV (reference sequence). This CDR3 is built from 14 residues. The CDR3 sequence is CASRGGQGAGGYTF. The CDR3 nucleotides are TGTGCCAGCAGGGGGGGACAGGGGGCGGGTGGCTACACCTTC.

The chain employs TRBV6-2 or TRBV6-3 and TRBJ2-1; 10 nucleotides match TRBD1. The germline gives CDR1 MNHEY, CDR2 SVGEGT. The CDR3 covers 15 residues. The V gene end was trimmed by 4 bases and the J gene end by 5 bases; junction bases not matched to a gene: 5. In nucleotides, the CDR3 is TGTGCCAGCAGTTTCTCCGGGACAGGGGACAATGAGCAGTTCTTC. Residues: CASSFSGTGDNEQFF.

The V call is TRBV10-3, the J call TRBJ2-7; 8 positions agree with TRBD2. Germline V gene data show CDR1 as ENHRY and CDR2 as SYGVKD. Trimming at V came to 3 bases and at J to 4 bases, leaving 2 bases not matched to a gene. The CDR3 consists of 13 residues. The DNA of the CDR3 is TGTGCCATCAGTGAACTAGCGGATTACGAGCAGTACTTC. It encodes CAISELADYEQYF.

Points on this clone: One end of the junction varies from germline; a read error may be responsible. The chain recombines TRBV7-3 with TRBJ2-7; D is possibly TRBD2 (7 bases). Per the germline V gene, CDR1 is SGHTA and CDR2 is FQGTGA. This CDR3 contains 15 residues. CDR3 sequence reads: CASSQTGGPSNEQYF. The CDR3, as DNA: TGTGCCAGCAGCCAAACCGGGGGGCCCTCCAACGAGCAGTACTTC.

This chain links TRBV9 with TRBJ1-4; D remains ambiguous. Germline CDR1 reads SGDLS; CDR2 reads YYNGEE. There are 15 residues in the CDR3. V shed 4 bases and J shed 4 bases, with 14 bases lying between them. The chain's CDR3 is CASSYHPGNNEKLFF. DNA of the CDR3: TGTGCCAGCAGCTACCACCCCGGTAATAATGAAAAACTGTTTTTT.

The chain carries TRBV27 and TRBJ2-1, with 8 bases identical to TRBD1. Germline assignment: CDR1 MNHEY and CDR2 SMNVEV (reference sequence). This CDR3 contains 14 residues. After removal of 0 bases from V and 10 bases from J, the junction contained 5 bases not matched to a gene. CDR3 region: CASSLSPRGHEQFF. The DNA for the CDR3 is TGTGCCAGCAGTTTATCGCCCAGGGGGCACGAGCAGTTCTTC.

This chain joins TRBV7-2 and TRBJ1-1, with 7 bases lining up with TRBD1. The germline V gene encodes CDR1 SGHTA and CDR2 FQGNSA. CDR3 length: 15 residues. With V trimmed by 4 bases and J by 3 bases, 8 bases remained unmatched. The CDR3 DNA reads as TGTGCCAGCAGCTCGGACAGGATCTCGGACACTGAAGCTTTCTTT. Its protein product is CASSSDRISDTEAFF.

This chain connects TRBV18 to TRBJ1-4; 7 bases are shared with TRBD1. J was trimmed by 7 bases and V by 0 bases; bases with no gene match: 8. There are 16 residues in the CDR3. Germline V gives CDR1 KGHSH, CDR2 LQKENI. CDR3 protein: CASSPPNRQGGEKLFF. CDR3 DNA sequence: TGTGCCAGCTCACCACCGAATCGGCAGGGGGGTGAAAAACTGTTTTTT.

The V call is TRBV20-1, the J call TRBJ1-1, with D possibly matching TRBD1 (5 bases). This CDR3 is built from 11 residues. Germline-derived CDR1 and CDR2 are DFQATT and SNEGSKA (reference sequence). The CDR3, as DNA: TGCACGGGGGGGAGGGTAGATGAAGCTTTCTTT. Protein: CTGGRVDEAFF.

The chain is built from TRBV7-2 and TRBJ1-5; D gene unclear. The CDR3 covers 13 residues. CDR1 SGHTA and CDR2 FQGNSA come from the germline V gene. Trimming left V 4 bases short and J 9 bases short, with 13 bases between. For the CDR3, the DNA is TGTGCCAGCAGCTCCCTGATCGGTGGGCCCCAGCATTTT. As protein: CASSSLIGGPQHF.

The chain couples TRBV6-2 or TRBV6-3 to TRBJ1-1; D is unclear. Germline CDR1 and CDR2: MNHEY and SVGEGT. V was cut by 4 bases and J by 0 bases, with 9 bases left in between. CDR3 size: 14 residues. The CDR3 protein is CASSWQKVNTEAFF. The CDR3, as DNA: TGTGCCAGCAGTTGGCAGAAAGTGAACACTGAAGCTTTCTTT.

The V gene is TRBV28, the J gene TRBJ1-2; no clear D. Per germline, CDR1 MDHEN and CDR2 SYDVKM. The CDR3 extends over 15 amino acids. V lost 6 bases to trimming and J lost 3 bases, with 17 bases between them. CDR3 DNA sequence: TGTGCCAGCAGACGTGCTCTGTTCCGGGACTATGGCTACACCTTC. Its translation: CASRRALFRDYGYTF.